This T cell receptor beta chain was observed in a study of shared clonotypes between healthy human individuals. CDR3 length: 13 residues. Trimming shortened V by 3 bases and J by 8 bases, and 13 bases separated the two germline ends. The germline V gene has CDR1 MNHEY and CDR2 SMNVEV (reference sequence). The assay ran at deep level. Profiling relied on immunoSEQ multiplex PCR, and the TCRdb table lists in-frame clones only, not all of them. Among fewer than 2.5 million clones listed, under 95% were seen once. The receptor was isolated from a man between 18 and 29 years old in good health. Some clones in this sample may be carry-over from other donors' samples. The chain joins TRBV27 to TRBJ1-2; D is undetermined. The sequenced material came from naive CD4+ T cells from PBMCs. The subset denotes: CD45RA+ positively selected. CDR3 bases: TGTGCCAGCAGTTTTCGAAAATCACTGGGCTACACCTTC. Encoded protein: CASSFRKSLGYTF.